This T cell receptor (beta chain) comes out of a study of blood T cell repertoires in COVID-19. Overall study: The origin of the acute and convalescent COVID-19 samples was the United States, Italy and Spain. PBMCs, B-cell-depleted T cells, or T cells provided the cDNA or gDNA that made up the material.

This clone was counted a few times. In the authors' workflow: Reference gene primer amplification gave nucleated cell count estimates. Clones were read by immunoSEQ multiplex PCR, and TCRdb kept only the in-frame ones, dropping some. The DNA gave D and trimming, while V, J and clone size come from that table. The sample lists fewer than 25,000 clones; 89% were seen once. This sequence was found in a human donor in a cohort sampled during active COVID-19. Sequenced: peripheral blood.

The CDR3 coding sequence is TGCGCCAGCAGCCCGATGCTAGATCGGGACAGCCAAGGCTACACCTTC. Residues: CASSPMLDRDSQGYTF. This chain uses TRBV4-1 with TRBJ1-2; TRBD1 aligns across 7 bases. CDR1 and CDR2 from the germline V gene are MGHRA and YSYEKL. This CDR3 has 16 residues. J was trimmed by 8 bases and V by 4 bases; bases with no gene match: 16.